The TCR beta chain described here comes from a study of Graves' ophthalmopathy and Graves' hyperthyroidism. Study as a whole: Before any treatment, peripheral blood was taken at the initial diagnosis.

Germline V CDR1 and CDR2: SGHVS, FNYEAQ. The CDR3 totals 14 residues. The ends were cut back, 5 bases at V and 9 bases at J, with 14 bases in the middle. PBMCs were obtained from about 10 ml of fresh peripheral blood. As the template, RNA transcripts were used to amplify TCR beta CDR3 regions. First-round RT-PCR employed HTBI primers, with a second-round multiplex PCR after it. TCRdb reprocessed the multiplex PCR reads with MiXCR, giving one entry per CDR3 protein. The sample shows around 670,000 distinct CDR3 sequences, roughly 41% of them seen only once. The material sequenced was peripheral blood. The chain recombines TRBV7-6 with TRBJ1-6; D perhaps matches TRBD1 (6 bases). The receptor was isolated from an adult man with Graves' ophthalmopathy. CDR3 protein: CASSPKGGSSPLHF. In DNA form, the CDR3 reads TGTGCCAGCAGCCCTAAGGGGGGCAGTTCACCCCTCCACTTT.